A single sample is the source of the 10 T cell receptor beta chains below, sequenced in a study of memory CD4+ T cells and cytomegalovirus serostatus. TCRdb's copy holds only in-frame clones and misses some; the assay was immunoSEQ multiplex PCR. The data contain roughly 40,000 clones, approximately 80% of them singletons. Single viable CD3+CD4+CD8-CD45RO+ cells were sorted as the memory CD4+ T cells. Sequenced material: memory CD4+ T cells from blood. The receptor source for this set is an adult in good health and CMV-seronegative.

J is TRBJ2-7 and V is TRBV2; 8 nucleotides match TRBD2. V gave up 0 bases and J gave up 12 bases; unmatched junction bases: 10. The length of the CDR3 is 14 residues. Germline V gene data show CDR1 as SNHLY and CDR2 as FYNNEI. The CDR3 region is CASSEASSGSPGYF. The CDR3 bases are TGTGCCAGCAGTGAAGCGTCTAGCGGGTCCCCAGGGTACTTC.

This sequence joins TRBV7-2 and TRBJ2-5, with D unclear. The J call is doubtful: the DNA matches TRBJ2-7 better. Per germline, CDR1 SGHTA and CDR2 FQGNSA. This CDR3 region has 11 residues. The CDR3 nucleotides read TGTGCCAGCAGCCAGGACTACGAGCAGTACTTC. This sequence encodes CASSQDYEQYF.

CDR3 bases: TGTGCCAGCAGATATATGGCAGATACGCAGTATTTT. Translation: CASRYMADTQYF. This chain links TRBV6-6 with TRBJ2-3; D is undetermined. The CDR3 has 12 amino acids. Germline CDR1 MNHNY, CDR2 SVGAGI (reference sequence). V shed 6 bases and J shed 4 bases, with 8 bases lying between them.

This clone was seen a single time. This sequence joins TRBV5-4 and TRBJ2-1; the D gene could be TRBD1 or TRBD2 (5 bases each). Germline loops: CDR1 SGHNT, CDR2 YYREEE (reference sequence). Trimming cost V 7 bases and J 5 bases, with 19 bases left between them. This CDR3 contains 15 residues. In DNA, the CDR3 is TGTGCCAGCGCCCGAGGAGTAATGGGGGACAATGAGCAGTTCTTC. It encodes CASARGVMGDNEQFF.

V usage is TRBV7-2 and J usage is TRBJ2-1; TRBD2 agrees at 12 bases. Losses at the gene ends were 5 bases for V and 8 bases for J; bases not matched to a gene: 7. Germline V gene sequence: CDR1 SGHTA, CDR2 FQGNSA. The CDR3 runs 15 residues. The CDR3 coding sequence is TGTGCCAGCAGCCGGACTAGCGGGACTAGCGATGAGCAGTTCTTC. It translates to CASSRTSGTSDEQFF.

The chain has TRBV11-2 and TRBJ2-5; the D gene is possibly TRBD2 (5 bases). Germline assignment: CDR1 SGHAT and CDR2 FQNNGV. The CDR3 length is 15 residues. The V end was cut by 5 bases, the J end by 3 bases, with 16 bases between. CDR3 sequence reads: CASSPSHGAEETQYF. CDR3 bases: TGTGCCAGCAGCCCTAGCCATGGAGCAGAAGAGACCCAGTACTTC.

Only one count was recorded for this clone. This chain uses TRBV19 with TRBJ2-1; D is possibly TRBD2 (6 bases). V lost 1 base, J lost 9 bases, and 16 bases lay in between. Germline V gene lookup returns CDR1 LNHDA and CDR2 SQIVND (reference sequence). The CDR3 is 15 residues long. The DNA for the CDR3 is TGTGCCAGTAGTATAGCGGCACCCGCCGGGGGTGAGCAGTTCTTC. This encodes CASSIAAPAGGEQFF.

The chain's CDR3 is CASISDIARKLFF. DNA for the CDR3: TGCGCCAGCATTTCGGACATAGCCAGGAAACTGTTTTTT. The chain employs TRBV10-1 and TRBJ1-4; D may be TRBD1 (5 bases). The V end was cut by 7 bases, the J end by 11 bases, with 17 bases between. The length of the CDR3 is 13 residues. Germline loops: CDR1 WNHNN, CDR2 SYGVQD (reference sequence).

The chain joins TRBV11-2 to TRBJ2-2; no clear D. The CDR3 runs to 16 residues. V was clipped by 1 base and J by 1 base, with 10 bases between them. From germline, CDR1 is SGHAT and CDR2 FQNNGV. The CDR3 DNA sequence: TGTGCCAGCAGCTTAGGTGGACCGGAGAACACCGGGGAGCTGTTTTTT. Its protein is CASSLGGPENTGELFF.

The chain recombines TRBV5-1 with TRBJ2-2, with TRBD1 matching over 7 bases. Trimming removed 5 bases from V and 3 bases from J; junction bases left unmatched: 7. This CDR3 contains 15 residues. Germline CDR1 and CDR2: SGHRS and YFSETQ. The CDR3, as DNA: TGCGCCAGCAGTCCCAGGCAGGGGGACACCGGGGAGCTGTTTTTT. Encoded protein: CASSPRQGDTGELFF.